These T cell receptor beta chains were read from a single sample in a study of cytomegalovirus exposure and HLA in healthy donors. The table came from immunoSEQ multiplex PCR; TCRdb's copy has only in-frame clones and leaves some out. The table includes about 120,000 clones, approximately 88% detected once. The sequencing input was PBMCs. These receptors all stem from a woman younger than 35 in good health and CMV-seronegative. The CDR3 runs from the conserved cysteine through the conserved F or W. A D gene is named only where the DNA matches it firmly.

v_gene,j_gene,d_gene,CDR3aa
TRBV6-5,TRBJ1-1,TRBD1,CASRGQENTEAFF
TRBV5-6,TRBJ2-5,.,CASSWERGTGTQYF
TRBV5-1,TRBJ2-1,TRBD2,CASSLGGLGNYNEQFF
TRBV28,TRBJ1-5,TRBD1,CASSAVKWGRGFQPQHF
TRBV13,TRBJ2-1,.,CASSLGLGDEQFF
TRBV5-3,TRBJ1-3,.,CARLQGSGNTIYF
TRBV30,TRBJ1-2,.,CAWSWRGGMGTGYGYTF
TRBV19,TRBJ1-2,TRBD1,CASKSQGFGGGYTF
TRBV18,TRBJ1-5,.,CASSPDTNQPQHF
TRBV19,TRBJ2-2,TRBD2,CATMRERDTGELFF
TRBV6-6,TRBJ2-7,TRBD1,CASSGTGTGGEQYF
TRBV5-4,TRBJ2-5,.,CASSLDQETQYF
TRBV11-2,TRBJ2-1,TRBD2,CASSSQRLAGFWDEQFF
TRBV7-9,TRBJ2-5,TRBD1,CASSLANLRDREQTQYF
TRBV2,TRBJ2-5,.,CAPRGQQGQETQYF
TRBV7-7,TRBJ2-3,.,CASSSRVDGSPPDTQYF
TRBV5-1,TRBJ2-7,.,CASSWMAEVGGEQYF
TRBV4-1,TRBJ2-2,TRBD2,CASSRGSGLLAAIRAGELFF
TRBV5-1,TRBJ2-1,.,CASSLMASLSNEQFF
TRBV10-2,TRBJ2-7,TRBD1,CASTGGDEQYF
TRBV27,TRBJ2-7,TRBD2,CASSLRGGGPRSYEQYF
TRBV11-1,TRBJ2-1,.,CASSSYLERPSSYNEQFF
TRBV29-1,TRBJ2-5,TRBD1,CSVLQGASETQYF
TRBV14,TRBJ1-2,.,CASSQDPNNYGYTF
TRBV10-3,TRBJ1-1,.,CATTRGNTEAFF
TRBV4-1,TRBJ2-5,TRBD2,CASSQARTRSTETQYF
TRBV5-1,TRBJ2-3,TRBD2,CASSWGGGTSTDTQYF
TRBV4-1,TRBJ2-5,TRBD2,CASSLPGLARETQYF
TRBV15,TRBJ2-1,.,CATSGGRSEQFF
TRBV7-6,TRBJ1-1,.,CASSLERLKYTWTEAFF
TRBV15,TRBJ2-6,.,CATSRGAASGANVLTF
TRBV6-5,TRBJ2-7,.,CASKLRGGQYYEQYF
TRBV5-1,TRBJ2-2,TRBD2,CASSVAGTGELFF
TRBV2,TRBJ2-3,.,CAAAILYTDTQYF
TRBV27,TRBJ1-5,.,CASSLRTVGQPQHF
TRBV4-2,TRBJ1-1,TRBD1,CASSQDGGQGAEAFF
TRBV25-1,TRBJ2-7,TRBD2,CASSARGLAGGPQYF
TRBV13,TRBJ2-1,TRBD2,CASSPWTSGAYNEQFF
TRBV5-4,TRBJ2-7,.,CASSLGRTYEQYF
TRBV30,TRBJ2-7,.,CAWSPQAPGLEQYF
TRBV28,TRBJ1-1,.,CASSLLGEEAEAFF
TRBV2,TRBJ1-1,TRBD1,CASSGTRQGAEAFF
TRBV5-6,TRBJ2-1,.,CASSLAPDNEQFF
TRBV6-6,TRBJ1-1,.,CASSGRVDTEAFF
TRBV30,TRBJ1-5,.,CAWSVEGVHQPQHF
TRBV5-4,TRBJ1-2,.,CASSFDRGLGPYYGYTF
TRBV2,TRBJ2-4,TRBD1,CASRLGTGAAKNIQYF
TRBV5-4,TRBJ1-2,.,CASSLGRVGDYTF
TRBV19,TRBJ1-5,.,CASSAGARQPQHF
TRBV5-1,TRBJ1-1,TRBD1,CASSPDQGGRYEAFF
TRBV14,TRBJ1-1,.,CASSQEGQQDGKAFF
TRBV6-1,TRBJ1-1,TRBD1,CASRRTGVYPEAFF
TRBV30,TRBJ2-1,.,CAWSEAERVYNEQFF